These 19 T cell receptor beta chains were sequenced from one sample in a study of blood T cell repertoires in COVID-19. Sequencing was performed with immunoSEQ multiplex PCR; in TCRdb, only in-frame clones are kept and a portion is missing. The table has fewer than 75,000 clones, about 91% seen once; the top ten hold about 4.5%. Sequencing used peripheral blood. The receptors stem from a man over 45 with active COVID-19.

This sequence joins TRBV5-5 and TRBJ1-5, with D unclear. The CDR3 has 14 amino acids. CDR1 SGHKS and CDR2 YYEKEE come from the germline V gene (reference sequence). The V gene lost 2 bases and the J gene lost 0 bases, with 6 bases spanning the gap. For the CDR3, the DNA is TGTGCCAGCAGCTTTTCAGATAGCAATCAGCCCCAGCATTTT. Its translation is CASSFSDSNQPQHF.

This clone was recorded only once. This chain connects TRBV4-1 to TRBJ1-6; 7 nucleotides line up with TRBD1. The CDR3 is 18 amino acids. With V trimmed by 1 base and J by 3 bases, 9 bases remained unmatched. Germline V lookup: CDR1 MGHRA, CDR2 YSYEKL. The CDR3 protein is CASSQVDLGTVYNSPLHF. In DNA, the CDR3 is TGCGCCAGCAGCCAAGTGGACCTTGGGACAGTCTATAATTCACCCCTCCACTTT.

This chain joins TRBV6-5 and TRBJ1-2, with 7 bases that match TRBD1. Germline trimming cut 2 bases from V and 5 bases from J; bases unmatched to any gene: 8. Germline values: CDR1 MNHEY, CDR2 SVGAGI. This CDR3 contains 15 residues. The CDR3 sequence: CASSYTLTGRYGYTF. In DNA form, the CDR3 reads TGTGCCAGCAGTTACACCCTGACAGGGCGGTATGGCTACACCTTC.

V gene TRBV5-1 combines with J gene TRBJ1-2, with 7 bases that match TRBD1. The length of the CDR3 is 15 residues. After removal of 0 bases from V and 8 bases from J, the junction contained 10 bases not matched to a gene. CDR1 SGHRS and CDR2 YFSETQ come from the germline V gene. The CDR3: CASSLEGQDPPGYTF. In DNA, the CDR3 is TGCGCCAGCAGCTTGGAAGGACAGGACCCGCCGGGCTACACCTTC.

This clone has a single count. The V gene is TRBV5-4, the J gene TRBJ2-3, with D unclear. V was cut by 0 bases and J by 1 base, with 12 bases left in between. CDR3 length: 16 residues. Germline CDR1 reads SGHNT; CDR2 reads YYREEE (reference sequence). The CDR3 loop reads CASSLDFFRGTDTQYF. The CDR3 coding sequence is TGTGCCAGCAGCTTGGATTTCTTTCGGGGCACAGATACGCAGTATTTT.

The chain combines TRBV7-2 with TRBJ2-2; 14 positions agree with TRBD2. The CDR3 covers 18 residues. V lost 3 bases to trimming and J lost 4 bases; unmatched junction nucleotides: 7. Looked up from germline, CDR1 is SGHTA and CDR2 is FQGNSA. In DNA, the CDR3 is TGTGCCAGCAGCTTCCCGGGACTAGCGGGAGCACCCACCGGGGAGCTGTTTTTT. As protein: CASSFPGLAGAPTGELFF.

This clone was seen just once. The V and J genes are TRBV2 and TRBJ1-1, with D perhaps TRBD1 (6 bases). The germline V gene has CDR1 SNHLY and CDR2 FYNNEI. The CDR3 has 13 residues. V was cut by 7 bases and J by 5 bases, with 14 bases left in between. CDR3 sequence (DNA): TGTGCCAGCAACCTACAGGGAGTTACTGAAGCTTTCTTT. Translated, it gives CASNLQGVTEAFF.

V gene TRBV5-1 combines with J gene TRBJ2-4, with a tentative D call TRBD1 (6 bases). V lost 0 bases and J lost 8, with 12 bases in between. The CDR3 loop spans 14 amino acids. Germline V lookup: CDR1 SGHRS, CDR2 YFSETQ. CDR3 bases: TGCGCCAGCAGCTTGGGACAGGATAAGGACATTCAGTACTTC. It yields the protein CASSLGQDKDIQYF.

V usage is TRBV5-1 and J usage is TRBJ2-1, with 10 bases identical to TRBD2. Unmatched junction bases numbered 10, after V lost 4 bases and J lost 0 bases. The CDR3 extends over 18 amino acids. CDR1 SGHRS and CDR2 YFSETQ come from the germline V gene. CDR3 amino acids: CASSPTPGTSVSYNEQFF. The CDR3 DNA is TGCGCCAGCAGCCCGACCCCCGGGACTAGCGTCTCCTACAATGAGCAGTTCTTC.

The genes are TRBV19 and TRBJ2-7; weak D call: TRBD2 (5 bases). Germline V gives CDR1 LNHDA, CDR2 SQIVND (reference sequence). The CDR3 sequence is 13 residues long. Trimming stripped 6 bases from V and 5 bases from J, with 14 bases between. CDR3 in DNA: TGTGCCAGTAGCGCCTCGGGGTTCGACGAGCAGTACTTC. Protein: CASSASGFDEQYF.

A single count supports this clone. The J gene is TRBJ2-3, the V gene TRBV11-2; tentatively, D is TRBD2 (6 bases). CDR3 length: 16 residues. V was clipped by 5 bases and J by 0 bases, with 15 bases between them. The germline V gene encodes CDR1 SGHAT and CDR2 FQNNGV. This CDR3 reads CASSPGTHRSTDTQYF. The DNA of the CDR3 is TGTGCCAGCAGCCCCGGGACTCACCGTAGCACAGATACGCAGTATTTT.

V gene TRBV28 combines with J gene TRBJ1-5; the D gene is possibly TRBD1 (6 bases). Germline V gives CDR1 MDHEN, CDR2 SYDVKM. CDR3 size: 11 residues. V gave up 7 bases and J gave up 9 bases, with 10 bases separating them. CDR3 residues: CASNRDAPQHF. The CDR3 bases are TGTGCCAGCAACAGGGATGCGCCCCAGCATTTT.

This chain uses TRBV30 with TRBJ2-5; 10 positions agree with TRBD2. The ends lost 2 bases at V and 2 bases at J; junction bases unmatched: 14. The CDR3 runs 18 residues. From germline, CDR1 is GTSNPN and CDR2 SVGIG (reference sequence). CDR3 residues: CAWSPMGLARDRQETQYF. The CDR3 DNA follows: TGTGCCTGGAGTCCCATGGGACTAGCGAGGGACCGACAAGAGACCCAGTACTTC.

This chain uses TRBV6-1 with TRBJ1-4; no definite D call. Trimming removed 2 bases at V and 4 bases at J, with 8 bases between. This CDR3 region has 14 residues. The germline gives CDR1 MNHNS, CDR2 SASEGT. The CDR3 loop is CASSEHGSNEKLFF. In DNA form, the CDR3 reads TGTGCCAGCAGTGAACATGGGAGTAATGAAAAACTGTTTTTT.

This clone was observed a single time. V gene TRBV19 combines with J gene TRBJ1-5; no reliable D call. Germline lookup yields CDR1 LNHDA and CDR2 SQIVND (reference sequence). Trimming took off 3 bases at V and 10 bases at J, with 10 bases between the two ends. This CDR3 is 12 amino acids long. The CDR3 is CASSIRGGPQHF. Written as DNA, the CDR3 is TGTGCCAGTAGTATTCGCGGTGGACCCCAGCATTTT.

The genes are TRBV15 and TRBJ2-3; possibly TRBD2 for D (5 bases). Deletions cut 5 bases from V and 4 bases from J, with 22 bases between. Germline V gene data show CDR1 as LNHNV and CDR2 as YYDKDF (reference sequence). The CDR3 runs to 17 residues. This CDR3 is CATSRYYNSAGPDTQYF. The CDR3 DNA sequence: TGTGCCACCAGCCGATACTACAATAGCGCCGGCCCAGATACGCAGTATTTT.

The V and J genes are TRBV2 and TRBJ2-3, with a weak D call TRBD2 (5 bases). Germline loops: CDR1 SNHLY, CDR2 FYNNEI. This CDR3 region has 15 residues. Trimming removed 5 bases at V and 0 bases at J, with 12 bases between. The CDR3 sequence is CASSLRPGSTDTQYF. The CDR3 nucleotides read TGTGCCAGCAGTCTTCGACCGGGGAGCACAGATACGCAGTATTTT. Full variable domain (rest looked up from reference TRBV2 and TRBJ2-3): EPEVTQTPSHQVTQMGQEVILRCVPISNHLYFYWYRQILGQKVEFLVSFYNNEISEKSEIFDDQFSVERPDGSNFTLKIRSTKLEDSAMYFCASSLRPGSTDTQYFGPGTRLTVL.

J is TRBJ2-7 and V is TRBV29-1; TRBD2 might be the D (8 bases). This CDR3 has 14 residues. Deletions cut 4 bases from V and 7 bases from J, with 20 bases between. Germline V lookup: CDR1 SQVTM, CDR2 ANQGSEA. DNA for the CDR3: TGCAGCGTTGGACGCGGGGGGACAGCTCGAGAGCAGTACTTC. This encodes CSVGRGGTAREQYF.

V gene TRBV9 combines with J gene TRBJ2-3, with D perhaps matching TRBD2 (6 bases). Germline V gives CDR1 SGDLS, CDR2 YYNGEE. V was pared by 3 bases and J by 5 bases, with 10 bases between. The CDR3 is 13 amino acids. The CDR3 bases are TGTGCCAGCAGCGCCCGGGGGAAAGATACGCAGTATTTT. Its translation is CASSARGKDTQYF.